This T cell receptor beta chain was retrieved from a study of T cell clonality in common variable immunodeficiency. Study-wide points: CVID subjects shared fewer TCRbeta clones than healthy controls did. Fewer deletions and N-nucleotide insertions were reportedly seen in common variable immunodeficiency TCR beta sequences.

This clone was seen ten or more times. The antigen is not known. Sequencing ends 3 residues short of the CDR3 end; the germline J gene provides the rest. This CDR3 spans 14 amino acids. Germline V CDR1 and CDR2: SGHRS, YFSETQ. Trimming shortened V by 5 bases and J by 0 bases, and 11 bases separated the two germline ends. TCRdb's table, derived via immunoSEQ multiplex PCR, lists solely in-frame clones and lacks some. The data show 30,000 to 40,000 clones, with none appearing a single time. The sequence came from a person between 18 and 70 years old in good health. Sequenced material: peripheral blood mononuclear cells. The V and J genes are TRBV5-1 and TRBJ2-5; maybe TRBD1 (5 bases). CDR3 sequence reads: CASRLRGNQETQYF. The sequenced CDR3 bases are TGCGCCAGCAGACTTAGGGGTAACCAAGAGACC. The variable domain in full, with the rest retrieved from reference TRBV5-1 and TRBJ2-5, is KAGVTQTPRYLIKTRGQQVTLSCSPISGHRSVSWYQQTPGQGLQFLFEYFSETQRNKGNFPGRFSGRQFSNSRSEMNVSTLELGDSALYLCASRLRGNQETQYFGPGTRLLVL.